The 21 T cell receptor beta chains below come from one sample, sequenced in a study of T cells in Graves' hyperthyroidism and ophthalmopathy. TCR beta CDR3 sequences were amplified from RNA transcripts. The TCR CDR3 first-round RT-PCR relied on the HTBI primer set. TCRdb passed the multiplex PCR reads through MiXCR, listing each CDR3 protein once. The top ten hold roughly 70% of the sample, which has roughly 400,000 distinct CDR3 sequences, more than 20% seen once. The source material was blood. These receptors all come from a middle-aged man with Graves' hyperthyroidism.

This clonotype was seen a few times. J is TRBJ2-4 and V is TRBV6-1; TRBD1 matches 12 bases. Per the germline V gene, CDR1 is MNHNS and CDR2 is SASEGT. The junction had 5 bases not matched to a gene; V was cut back by 8 bases and J by 6 bases. This CDR3 spans 14 amino acids. CDR3 in DNA: TGTGCCAGCGGGACAGGGGGCTGGGGAAACATTCAGTACTTC. This sequence encodes CASGTGGWGNIQYF.

The sample holds many counts of this clonotype. V gene TRBV7-2 combines with J gene TRBJ2-7; 10 bases match TRBD2. The length of the CDR3 is 15 residues. Germline V gives CDR1 SGHTA, CDR2 FQGNSA. With V trimmed by 5 bases and J by 4 bases, 8 bases remained unmatched. CDR3 in amino acids: CASSLVASGSYEQYF. CDR3 bases: TGTGCCAGCAGCCTAGTTGCTAGCGGGAGTTACGAGCAGTACTTC. The full variable domain, its missing parts supplied by reference TRBV7-2 and TRBJ2-7, is GAGVSQSPSNKVTEKGKDVELRCDPISGHTALYWYRQSLGQGLEFLIYFQGNSAPDKSGLPSDRFSAERTGGSVSTLTIQRTQQEDSAVYLCASSLVASGSYEQYFGPGTRLTVT.

The chain carries TRBV12-5 and TRBJ2-7, with TRBD2 matching over 14 bases. The trim removed 5 bases at V and 7 bases at J, leaving 4 bases unmatched. The CDR3 is made up of 14 amino acids. Germline V gene data show CDR1 as LGHNT and CDR2 as FRNRAP. Written as DNA, the CDR3 is TGTGCTAGTGGTCTGGGACTAGCGGGAGATGAGCAGTACTTC. Its translation is CASGLGLAGDEQYF.

This clonotype was observed a handful of times. Here the CDR3 reads CASSLSQINQPQHF. CDR3 nucleotides: TGTGCCAGCAGTTTGTCCCAGATCAATCAGCCCCAGCATTTT. The rearrangement joins TRBV12-3 or TRBV12-4 to TRBJ1-5; D remains ambiguous. This CDR3 comprises 14 residues. Trimming cost V 3 bases and J 3 bases, with 9 bases left between them.

This clonotype appeared many times. The rearrangement uses TRBV18 and TRBJ2-5; D might be TRBD1 or TRBD2, each matching 5 bases. Germline values: CDR1 KGHSH, CDR2 LQKENI. CDR3 length: 15 amino acids. The V and J ends lost 4 bases and 5 bases respectively, with 17 bases between them. The DNA of the CDR3 is TGTGCCAGCTCACAGGGACCCGACCGCGCGGAGACCCAGTACTTC. It codes for CASSQGPDRAETQYF. The variable domain in full, with the rest retrieved from reference TRBV18 and TRBJ2-5, is NAGVMQNPRHLVRRRGQEARLRCSPMKGHSHVYWYRQLPEEGLKFMVYLQKENIIDESGMPKERFSAEFPKEGPSILRIQQVVRGDSAAYFCASSQGPDRAETQYFGPGTRLLVL.

This clonotype was recorded once. The genes are TRBV29-1 and TRBJ1-3; no definite D call. The length of the CDR3 is 15 residues. V was cut by 3 bases and J by 0 bases, with 12 bases left in between. CDR1 and CDR2 from the germline V gene are SQVTM and ANQGSEA. The CDR3 sequence: CSVDQGGDSGNTIYF. The CDR3 DNA reads TGCAGCGTTGATCAAGGTGGGGACTCTGGAAACACCATATATTTT.

This clonotype turned up a few times. The genes are TRBV2 and TRBJ2-6; the match to TRBD1 covers 7 bases. With V trimmed by 6 bases and J by 1 base, 12 bases remained unmatched. CDR3 length: 18 residues. Germline lookup yields CDR1 SNHLY and CDR2 FYNNEI. CDR3 sequence: CASRAANNRGSGANVLTF. Written as DNA, the CDR3 is TGTGCCAGCAGAGCCGCAAATAACAGGGGATCTGGGGCCAACGTCCTGACTTTC.

The chain employs TRBV6-2 or TRBV6-3 and TRBJ1-3; D might be TRBD1 (5 bases). V lost 5 bases and J 0 bases, leaving 14 bases between the germline ends. The CDR3 has 16 residues. CDR1 is MNHEY and CDR2 is SVGEGT in the germline V gene. The chain's CDR3 is CASSPSGFTSGNTIYF. CDR3 DNA: TGTGCCAGCAGTCCGTCAGGGTTCACCTCTGGAAACACCATATATTTT.

The J gene is TRBJ1-5, the V gene TRBV28, with D possibly matching TRBD1 (5 bases). Germline V gene sequence: CDR1 MDHEN, CDR2 SYDVKM. CDR3 length equals 15 residues. V shed 2 bases and J shed 5 bases, with 13 bases lying between them. The CDR3 protein is CASSLGGGAYQPQHF. DNA of the CDR3: TGTGCCAGCAGTTTAGGAGGCGGGGCCTATCAGCCCCAGCATTTT.

The J gene is TRBJ2-1, the V gene TRBV24-1; 7 bases fit TRBD1. V lost 3 bases to trimming and J lost 2 bases; unmatched junction nucleotides: 9. Germline V gene sequence: CDR1 KGHDR, CDR2 SFDVKD. The CDR3 spans 17 residues. CDR3: CATSDPTGQVAYNEQFF. The CDR3 nucleotides are TGTGCCACCAGTGATCCCACTGGACAGGTAGCCTACAATGAGCAGTTCTTC.

This rearrangement joins TRBV19 to TRBJ2-2, with 8 bases lining up with TRBD2. The junction had 8 bases not matched to a gene; V was cut back by 7 bases and J by 4 bases. The germline CDR1 and CDR2 sequences are LNHDA and SQIVND (reference sequence). CDR3 length: 15 amino acids. Here the CDR3 reads CASTLSGSPTGELFF. CDR3 DNA: TGTGCCAGTACGTTAAGCGGGAGCCCCACCGGGGAGCTGTTTTTT.

Concerning this clonotype: This clone may be a read error of a much larger clone one base away. DNA of the CDR3: TGCAGTGCTAGAGGCGCGAAGTGGCCCCAAGAGACCCAGTACTTC. The encoded protein is CSARGAKWPQETQYF. The gene calls are TRBV20-1 and TRBJ2-5; D is uncertain. Per germline, CDR1 DFQATT and CDR2 SNEGSKA (reference sequence). This CDR3 has 15 residues. V was cut by 1 base and J by 1 base, with 13 bases left in between.

This clonotype came up a few times. The chain recombines TRBV20-1 with TRBJ1-1, with 7 bases aligning to TRBD1. With 2 bases clipped from V and 0 bases from J, the junction kept 18 bases outside the gene matches. The germline V gene has CDR1 DFQATT and CDR2 SNEGSKA (reference sequence). CDR3 length: 19 residues. The DNA for the CDR3 is TGCAGTGCTAGACCCCTTAAACAGGGGCCTTCCTCTATGAACACTGAAGCTTTCTTT. This codes for CSARPLKQGPSSMNTEAFF.

This chain joins TRBV20-1 and TRBJ1-1; TRBD1 aligns across 7 bases. Looked up from germline, CDR1 is DFQATT and CDR2 is SNEGSKA (reference sequence). Trimming took 7 bases from V and 5 from J; bases not matched to a gene: 10. The CDR3 loop spans 13 amino acids. The CDR3 DNA follows: TGCAGTGTAAGGGGGCTGGGTGTTACTGAAGCTTTCTTT. The encoded protein is CSVRGLGVTEAFF.

This chain connects TRBV6-1 to TRBJ2-4; TRBD2 matches 16 bases. Germline-derived CDR1 and CDR2 are MNHNS and SASEGT. The V and J ends lost 5 bases and 8 bases, in that order; junction bases with no gene match: 9. CDR3 size: 17 residues. CDR3 in DNA: TGTGCCAGCAGTCCGGGACTAGCGGGAGGGCCTTTGGACATTCAGTACTTC. Protein product: CASSPGLAGGPLDIQYF.

This clonotype has a handful of counts. In nucleotides, the CDR3 is TGCAGCGTTGACGGGGTAGGGGGCAATACGGATACGCAGTATTTT. It is translated as CSVDGVGGNTDTQYF. V usage is TRBV29-1 and J usage is TRBJ2-3, with 7 bases identical to TRBD1. CDR3 size: 15 residues. J gave up 6 bases and V 3 bases, and 12 bases lay outside the gene matches. Germline CDR1 and CDR2: SQVTM and ANQGSEA.

This chain connects TRBV5-1 to TRBJ2-1; D is ambiguous. There are 15 residues in the CDR3. CDR1 and CDR2 (germline): SGHRS, YFSETQ. V shed 7 bases and J shed 9 bases, with 23 bases lying between them. The CDR3 spells CASGADARLEVEQFF. Written as DNA, the CDR3 is TGCGCCAGCGGCGCGGACGCCCGGCTTGAGGTTGAGCAGTTCTTC.

This clonotype was observed a handful of times. J is TRBJ2-1 and V is TRBV6-1, with TRBD2 matching 15 bases. V lost 6 bases and J lost 7; bases outside the gene matches: 7. The CDR3 has 16 residues. Germline loops: CDR1 MNHNS, CDR2 SASEGT. This chain's CDR3 is CASSRSGTSGRNEQFF. The CDR3 DNA reads as TGTGCCAGCAGCCGCTCCGGGACTAGCGGGAGGAATGAGCAGTTCTTC.

This clonotype was seen more than once but under ten times. The chain carries TRBV19 and TRBJ2-3, with 9 bases fitting TRBD1. CDR3 length: 16 residues. J lost 2 bases, V lost 6 bases, and 9 bases had no gene match. Germline V gene lookup returns CDR1 LNHDA and CDR2 SQIVND (reference sequence). This chain's CDR3 is CASRDRGRKDTDTQYF. CDR3 nucleotide sequence: TGTGCCAGTAGGGACAGGGGAAGGAAGGACACAGATACGCAGTATTTT.

This clonotype was counted only a few times. The chain combines TRBV6-2 or TRBV6-3 with TRBJ2-3; 8 bases map to TRBD1. Germline lookup yields CDR1 MNHEY and CDR2 SVGEGT. V shed 6 bases and J 5 bases; nucleotides not matched to a gene: 4. This CDR3 comprises 13 residues. DNA for the CDR3: TGTGCCAGCAGGCCGACAGGGGTAGATACGCAGTATTTT. It yields the protein CASRPTGVDTQYF.

In nucleotides, the CDR3 is TGTGCTAGTGGTTTGAACCCCACTGGTAGTGAGCAGTTCTTC. This sequence encodes CASGLNPTGSEQFF. The rearrangement uses TRBV12-5 and TRBJ2-1, with no clear D. Looked up from germline, CDR1 is LGHNT and CDR2 is FRNRAP. The CDR3 runs 14 residues. V lost 2 bases, J lost 9 bases, and 14 bases lay in between.